This T cell receptor (beta chain) was recovered during a study of blood T cells in healthy people across ages. Whole-study results and caveats: TCR beta diversity correlated strongly with naive T cell percentage.

The V gene's germline CDR1 is SGHRS and CDR2 YFSETQ. There are 15 residues in the CDR3. Trimming took 1 base from V and 5 from J; bases not matched to a gene: 5. This clonotype has a handful of counts. What it binds is unknown. Using a J-beta primer mix together with a sample-barcoded 5' primer, a second PCR was run for about 7 to 12 cycles. One entry per CDR3 protein, called by TCRdb with MiXCR from the 5' RACE reads. The sample records roughly 1.7 million distinct CDR3 sequences, 30% to 35% being singletons. The receptor was derived from a woman in her thirties in good health. The chain recombines TRBV5-1 with TRBJ2-1, with 8 bases aligning to TRBD1. The sample taken for sequencing was blood. The CDR3 DNA reads as TGCGCCAGCAGCTTGTACCGGACAGGGAACAATGAGCAGTTCTTC. Its translation is CASSLYRTGNNEQFF.